This T cell receptor (beta chain) was found in a study of cytomegalovirus exposure and HLA in healthy donors. Study observations and caveats: Later on, a genetic analysis was performed. It linked a missense variant in DCLRE1C with V- and J-gene trimming of TCR beta.

A note on this clone: Its antigen is still unknown.

The CDR3 is made up of 14 amino acids. Germline V CDR1 and CDR2: WSHSY, SAAADI. Trimming took off 0 bases at V and 9 bases at J, with 14 bases between the two ends. It was with 60 Vbeta and 13 Jbeta primers that the PCR ran. As handled by the study authors: Around 10 million of the about 80 million unique TCR beta chains counted in a later analysis were shared. The assay was immunoSEQ multiplex PCR, and TCRdb's table has in-frame clones only and misses some. Clone size and V and J calls were adopted from that table, with D and trimming inferred from the DNA. The repertoire holds more than 60,000 clones, with over 75% as singletons.

The TCR sequence derives from a woman in her thirties in good health and CMV-seronegative. The specimen was PBMCs. The J gene is TRBJ2-5, the V gene TRBV10-2; no clear D gene. The CDR3 sequence: CASSESGVVRSQYF. CDR3 coding DNA: TGCGCCAGCAGTGAGTCGGGCGTCGTTAGGTCCCAGTACTTC.